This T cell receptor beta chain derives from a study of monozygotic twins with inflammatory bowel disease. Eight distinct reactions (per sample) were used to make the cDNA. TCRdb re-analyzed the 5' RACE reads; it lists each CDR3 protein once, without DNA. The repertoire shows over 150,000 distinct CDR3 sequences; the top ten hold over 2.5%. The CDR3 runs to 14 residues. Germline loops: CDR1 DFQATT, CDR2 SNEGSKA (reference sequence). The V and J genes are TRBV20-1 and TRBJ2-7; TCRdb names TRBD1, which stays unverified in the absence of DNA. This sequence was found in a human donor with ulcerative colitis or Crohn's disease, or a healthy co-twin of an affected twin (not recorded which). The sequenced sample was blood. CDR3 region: CSARRTGGVYEQYF.